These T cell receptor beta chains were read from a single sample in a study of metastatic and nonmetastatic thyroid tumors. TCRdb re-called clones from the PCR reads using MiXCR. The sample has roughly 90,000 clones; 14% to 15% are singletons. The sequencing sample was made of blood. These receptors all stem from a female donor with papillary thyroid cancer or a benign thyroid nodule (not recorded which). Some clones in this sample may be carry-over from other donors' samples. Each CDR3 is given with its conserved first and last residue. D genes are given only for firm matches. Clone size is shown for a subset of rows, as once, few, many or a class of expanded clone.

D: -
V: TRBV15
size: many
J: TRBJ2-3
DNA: TGTGCCACCAGCAGAGTGGGCAGGGCCGCGGAAGATACGCAGTATTTT
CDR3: CATSRVGRAAEDTQYF

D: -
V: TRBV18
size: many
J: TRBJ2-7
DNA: TGTGCCAGCTCACCACCCTCTGGCTACGAGCAGTACTTC
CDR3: CASSPPSGYEQYF

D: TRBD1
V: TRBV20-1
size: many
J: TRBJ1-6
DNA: TGCAGTGCTAGAGAAAACAGGGGGAATTCACCCCTCCACTTT
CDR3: CSARENRGNSPLHF

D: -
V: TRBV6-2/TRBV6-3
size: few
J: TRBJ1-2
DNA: TGTGCCAGCAGTTATTCTAGCCCCCCGGGACGGAACTATGGCTACACCTTC
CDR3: CASSYSSPPGRNYGYTF

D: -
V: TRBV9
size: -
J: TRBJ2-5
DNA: TGTGCCAGCAGCGTCGGCGGGGTCCAAGAGACCGAGTACTTC
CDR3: CASSVGGVQETEYF

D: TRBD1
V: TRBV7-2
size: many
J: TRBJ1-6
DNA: TGTGCCAGCAGCTTAGCGGGACAGGGGGCCTCACCCCTCCACTTT
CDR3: CASSLAGQGASPLHF

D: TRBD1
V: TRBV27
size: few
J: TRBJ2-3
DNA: TGTGCCAGCAGTTTATCCGCAGGGGGCCGAACAGATACGCAGTATTTT
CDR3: CASSLSAGGRTDTQYF

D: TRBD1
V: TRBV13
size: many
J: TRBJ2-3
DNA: TGTGCCAGCAGCTCCGGGGACAGGGTCTTCACAGATACGCAGTATTTT
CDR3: CASSSGDRVFTDTQYF

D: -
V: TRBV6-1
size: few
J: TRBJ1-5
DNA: TGTGCCAGCAGTCAGACCCCGGACAGATATAAGCCCCAGCATTTT
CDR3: CASSQTPDRYKPQHF

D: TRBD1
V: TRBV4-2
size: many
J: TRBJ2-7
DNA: TGTGCCAGCAGCCAAGAGGTGGACAGGGGGCTCGAGCAGTACTTC
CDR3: CASSQEVDRGLEQYF

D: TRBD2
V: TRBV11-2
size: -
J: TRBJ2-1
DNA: TGTGCCAGCAGCTCGGGACTAGCGGAGCTACTTCTCCTGGATGAGCAGTTCTTC
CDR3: CASSSGLAELLLLDEQFF

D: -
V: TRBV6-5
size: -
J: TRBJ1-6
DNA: TGTGCCATCAGGTATACCTCTACGGACACACCCCTCCACTTT
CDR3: CAIRYTSTDTPLHF